Below, 9 T cell receptor beta chains from the same sample are listed, as sequenced in a study of T-cell memory formation after mild COVID-19. One entry per CDR3 protein results from TCRdb running MiXCR on the 5' RACE reads. The sample includes 150,000 to 200,000 distinct CDR3 sequences, roughly 16% of them seen just once. The sample consisted of PBMCs or a T cell subset sorted from them (not recorded which). These receptors were obtained from an adult woman who had mild COVID-19 (a few samples of this study predate the infection). Cell type and time point are not known.

The chain is built from TRBV24-1 and TRBJ1-1; no firm D call. The CDR3 covers 13 residues. Trimming shortened V by 1 base and J by 1 base, and 3 bases separated the two germline ends. CDR1 is KGHDR, CDR2 SFDVKD, per germline. The CDR3 spells CATSDFSNTEAFF. CDR3 sequence (DNA): TGTGCCACCAGTGATTTTTCGAACACTGAAGCTTTCTTT.

The chain joins TRBV3-2 to TRBJ2-7; no check of the table's D call, TRBD2, against the DNA was made. TRBV3-2 is termed a pseudogene. The CDR3 consists of 16 residues. CDR3 amino acids: CASSQKRALKSYEQYF. Here the CDR3 DNA reads TGTGCCAGCAGCCAAAAACGGGCCTTAAAATCATACGAGCAGTACTTC.

This clonotype occurred a few times. This chain links TRBV24-1 with TRBJ2-2; tentative D call: TRBD1 (5 bases). Trimming shortened V by 2 bases and J by 6 bases, and 21 bases separated the two germline ends. The germline V gene has CDR1 KGHDR and CDR2 SFDVKD. The CDR3 loop spans 18 amino acids. In DNA, the CDR3 is TGTGCCACCAGTGATTCCCTGACCGGGCGGATCAGGGCCGGGGAGCTGTTTTTT. Translated: CATSDSLTGRIRAGELFF.

The V and J genes are TRBV29-1 and TRBJ2-3; 12 bases align to TRBD2. Germline V gives CDR1 SQVTM, CDR2 ANQGSEA. V was clipped by 5 bases and J by 4 bases; unmatched bases: 13. There are 17 residues in the CDR3. CDR3 residues: CSVQLSTSGRGADTQYF. DNA for the CDR3: TGCAGCGTTCAACTATCGACTAGCGGGAGAGGGGCAGATACGCAGTATTTT.

This clonotype has just a few counts. The chain couples TRBV27 to TRBJ2-4, with D unresolved. The CDR3 runs to 14 residues. Germline V gives CDR1 MNHEY, CDR2 SMNVEV (reference sequence). Deletions cut 7 bases from V and 1 base from J, with 11 bases between. The CDR3 nucleotides read TGTGCCAGCACCTTCTTCGGGGCCAAAAACATTCAGTACTTC. This gives the protein CASTFFGAKNIQYF.

J is TRBJ2-3 and V is TRBV15; possibly TRBD2 for D (6 bases). In germline, CDR1 is LNHNV, CDR2 YYDKDF (reference sequence). CDR3 length equals 14 residues. With 6 bases removed from V and 0 bases from J, the gap between germline ends came to 10 bases. The CDR3 DNA reads as TGTGCCACCAGTCAGCGGGTTAGCACAGATACGCAGTATTTT. Its protein product is CATSQRVSTDTQYF.

This clonotype was observed many times. The chain has TRBV19 and TRBJ2-5; D not resolved. V lost 3 bases to trimming and J lost 1 base, with 9 bases between them. Germline values: CDR1 LNHDA, CDR2 SQIVND (reference sequence). The CDR3 is 14 residues long. The CDR3 reads CASSIDHSQETQYF. For the CDR3, the DNA is TGTGCCAGTAGTATTGATCACAGCCAAGAGACCCAGTACTTC. Looking up the rest from reference TRBV19 and TRBJ2-5 gives the full variable domain: DGGITQSPKYLFRKEGQNVTLSCEQNLNHDAMYWYRQDPGQGLRLIYYSQIVNDFQKGDIAEGYSVSREKKESFPLTVTSAQKNPTAFYLCASSIDHSQETQYFGPGTRLLVL.

The sample holds a few counts of this clonotype. The chain couples TRBV7-3 to TRBJ2-3, with TRBD1 matching over 9 bases. The CDR3 extends over 16 amino acids. Germline V lookup: CDR1 SGHTA, CDR2 FQGTGA. The V segment lost 5 bases and the J segment 7 bases; nucleotides outside the gene matches: 13. CDR3 sequence reads: CASSLSSGTGLNTQYF. CDR3 DNA sequence: TGTGCCAGCAGCCTATCGTCGGGGACAGGGTTAAATACGCAGTATTTT.

This clonotype was found a few times. The chain has TRBV20-1 and TRBJ1-2, with D maybe TRBD1 (5 bases). Germline V gene lookup returns CDR1 DFQATT and CDR2 SNEGSKA (reference sequence). The CDR3 has 14 residues. Trimming stripped 8 bases from V and 5 bases from J, with 21 bases between. CDR3 sequence: CSYTTPGTGYGYTF. As DNA, the CDR3 is TGCAGTTACACAACCCCCGGGACCGGTTATGGCTACACCTTC.